These 13 T cell receptor beta chains originate from one sample sequenced in a study of resident and recirculating memory T cells in vitiligo. Assay: immunoSEQ multiplex PCR; the TCRdb copy retains only in-frame clones and omits some. The sample has around 70,000 clones; about 89% are singletons. Source material: blood. The receptors were sampled from a male donor with vitiligo.

This sequence joins TRBV5-1 and TRBJ2-5, with D possibly TRBD1 on 5 matching bases. Germline values: CDR1 SGHRS, CDR2 YFSETQ. This CDR3 contains 15 residues. V was cut by 4 bases and J by 1 base, with 14 bases left in between. As DNA, the CDR3 is TGCGCCAGCAGCAACTCCTTTGACAGCCAAGAGACCCAGTACTTC. Protein sequence: CASSNSFDSQETQYF.

This clone was counted a few times. The chain combines TRBV9 with TRBJ1-1; 8 bases agree with TRBD1. The CDR3 is 10 residues long. Trimming at V came to 7 bases and at J to 14 bases, leaving 7 bases not matched to a gene. Germline assignment: CDR1 SGDLS and CDR2 YYNGEE. CDR3 in DNA: TGTGCCAGCGCTGGACAGGGCGTCTTCTTT. Its translation is CASAGQGVFF.

A few counts support this clone. V gene TRBV4-3 combines with J gene TRBJ1-1; no clear D gene. CDR3 length equals 14 residues. CDR1 LGHNA and CDR2 YSLEER come from the germline V gene. The V and J ends lost 0 bases and 4 bases respectively, with 9 bases between them. The DNA of the CDR3 is TGCGCCAGCAGCCAAGATAGGGAGGGCACTGAAGCTTTCTTT. Encoded protein: CASSQDREGTEAFF.

The V and J genes are TRBV4-2 and TRBJ1-2, with 8 bases identical to TRBD1. V was clipped by 5 bases and J by 2 bases; unmatched bases: 4. Germline V gene sequence: CDR1 LGHNA, CDR2 YNFKEQ. The CDR3 sequence is 14 residues long. The CDR3 DNA sequence: TGTGCCAGCAGCTCCCGGACAGGGAACTATGGCTACACCTTC. Its translation is CASSSRTGNYGYTF.

The rearrangement joins TRBV6-5 to TRBJ1-2, with D maybe TRBD1 (6 bases). Trimming left V 7 bases short and J 8 bases short, with 17 bases between. The CDR3 totals 13 residues. Germline V gene data show CDR1 as MNHEY and CDR2 as SVGAGI. Here the CDR3 reads CASKGEQFGGYTF. For the CDR3, the DNA is TGTGCCAGCAAGGGGGAACAGTTTGGAGGCTACACCTTC.

The J gene is TRBJ2-7, the V gene TRBV13; D is unresolved. Trimming shortened V by 1 base and J by 2 bases, and 9 bases separated the two germline ends. Germline loops: CDR1 PRHDT, CDR2 FYEKMQ (reference sequence). The CDR3 length is 14 residues. CDR3 nucleotide sequence: TGTGCCAGCAGCTTAGCCGGAGTGACCTACGAGCAGTACTTC. Encoded protein: CASSLAGVTYEQYF.

V is TRBV7-2 and J is TRBJ1-1; 9 bases map to TRBD1. The CDR3 covers 12 residues. Germline V lookup: CDR1 SGHTA, CDR2 FQGNSA. The J segment lost 12 bases and the V segment lost 5 bases, leaving 7 bases of the junction unmatched. CDR3 in amino acids: CASSPGQGTPFF. For the CDR3, the DNA is TGTGCCAGCAGCCCTGGACAGGGGACCCCTTTCTTT. The full variable domain, in which reference TRBV7-2 and TRBJ1-1 provide the parts outside the CDR3, is GAGVSQSPSNKVTEKGKDVELRCDPISGHTALYWYRQSLGQGLEFLIYFQGNSAPDKSGLPSDRFSAERTGGSVSTLTIQRTQQEDSAVYLCASSPGQGTPFFGQGTRLTVV.

The chain carries TRBV5-6 and TRBJ1-1; D not resolved. V was pared by 4 bases and J by 5 bases, with 12 bases between. The CDR3 is 13 amino acids. The V gene's germline CDR1 is SGHDT and CDR2 YYEEEE. This CDR3 is CASSLRTGTEAFF. CDR3 DNA: TGTGCCAGCAGCCTCAGGACGGGGACTGAAGCTTTCTTT.

The chain combines TRBV7-9 with TRBJ1-1; 7 bases line up with TRBD1. The CDR3 length is 16 residues. V shed 8 bases, J shed 1 base, and the junction held 13 bases outside the gene matches. Germline V gives CDR1 SEHNR, CDR2 FQNEAQ (reference sequence). CDR3 in amino acids: CASAGGGGTANTEAFF. CDR3 nucleotides: TGTGCCAGCGCAGGGGGAGGCGGGACAGCGAACACTGAAGCTTTCTTT.

CDR3 amino acids: CASSPSREYGYTF. CDR3 nucleotide sequence: TGTGCCAGCTCACCTAGCAGAGAGTATGGCTACACCTTC. V gene TRBV18 combines with J gene TRBJ1-2, with unresolved D. This CDR3 contains 13 residues. The V end lost 3 bases, the J end lost 5 bases, and 10 bases lay between the germline ends. The V gene's germline CDR1 is KGHSH and CDR2 LQKENI.

There are a few counts of this clone. CDR3 sequence (DNA): TGTGCCAGTGGATGGAGTCAGGGCAGCAATGAGCAGTTCTTC. Its protein product is CASGWSQGSNEQFF. V is TRBV19 and J is TRBJ2-1; maybe TRBD1 (5 bases). The germline gives CDR1 LNHDA, CDR2 SQIVND (reference sequence). V lost 8 bases and J 6 bases, leaving 17 bases between the germline ends. The CDR3 contains 14 residues.

The gene calls are TRBV4-3 and TRBJ2-1; D is undetermined. V was pared by 0 bases and J by 9 bases, with 15 bases between. The germline V gene encodes CDR1 LGHNA and CDR2 YSLEER. The CDR3 contains 15 residues. The CDR3 DNA follows: TGCGCCAGCAGCCAAGACCACAGCCGTTTCGCTGAGCAGTTCTTC. Translating gives CASSQDHSRFAEQFF.

This chain uses TRBV7-3 with TRBJ2-7; D perhaps matches TRBD2 (5 bases). The CDR3 length is 13 residues. V lost 6 bases to trimming and J lost 7 bases, with 16 bases between them. CDR1 SGHTA and CDR2 FQGTGA come from the germline V gene. CDR3 DNA: TGTGCCAGCAGTACGGGGTACGGTGCGGAGCAGTACTTC. Protein sequence: CASSTGYGAEQYF. Supplemented by reference TRBV7-3 and TRBJ2-7, the full variable domain reads GAGVSQTPSNKVTEKGKYVELRCDPISGHTALYWYRQSLGQGPEFLIYFQGTGAADDSGLPNDRFFAVRPEGSVSTLKIQRTERGDSAVYLCASSTGYGAEQYFGPGTRLTVT.